These 28 T cell receptor beta chains were sequenced from one sample in a study of cytomegalovirus exposure and HLA in healthy donors. Primers for the PCR totalled 60 Vbeta and 13 Jbeta. Clones were read by immunoSEQ multiplex PCR, and TCRdb kept only the in-frame ones, dropping some. Seen here are approximately 110,000 clones, approximately 82% observed once, and the top ten hold around 8.2%. The specimen was PBMCs. The receptors were gathered from a middle-aged man in good health and CMV-seropositive.

The chain is built from TRBV9 and TRBJ2-1; 11 bases line up with TRBD2. V gave up 4 bases and J gave up 6 bases; unmatched junction bases: 3. The CDR3 has 14 amino acids. Germline V gene lookup returns CDR1 SGDLS and CDR2 YYNGEE. The CDR3 bases are TGTGCCAGCAGCTTTAGCGGGGGGGCCAATGAGCAGTTCTTC. It translates to CASSFSGGANEQFF.

This clone came up once. The V and J genes are TRBV10-1 and TRBJ2-1, with a possible D match to TRBD2 (5 bases). The V gene lost 6 bases and the J gene lost 4 bases, with 10 bases spanning the gap. The CDR3 covers 13 residues. Germline CDR1 is WNHNN and CDR2 is SYGVQD (reference sequence). Here the CDR3 DNA reads TGCGCCAGCAGCCGGACTTCATACAATGAGCAGTTCTTC. Protein: CASSRTSYNEQFF.

The chain is built from TRBV10-3 and TRBJ2-3; 9 nucleotides agree with TRBD2. The V gene end was trimmed by 10 bases and the J gene end by 5 bases; junction bases not matched to a gene: 13. This CDR3 is built from 15 residues. The germline gives CDR1 ENHRY, CDR2 SYGVKD. CDR3 loop: CATLSGSPGIDTQYF. As DNA, the CDR3 is TGTGCCACTCTTAGCGGGAGCCCAGGGATAGATACGCAGTATTTT.

The chain uses TRBV7-6 and TRBJ2-3, with D perhaps matching TRBD2 (6 bases). The germline V gene encodes CDR1 SGHVS and CDR2 FNYEAQ. Between the trimmed V and J ends, which lost 5 bases and 3 bases, there was a span of 21 bases. The length of the CDR3 is 17 residues. CDR3: CASSPRLGGRGTDTQYF. CDR3 bases: TGTGCCAGCAGCCCCAGGTTGGGGGGTCGGGGAACAGATACGCAGTATTTT.

The V call is TRBV11-2, the J call TRBJ1-1, with D tentatively TRBD1 (5 bases). Trimming shortened V by 3 bases and J by 3 bases, and 20 bases separated the two germline ends. The CDR3 length is 17 residues. Germline V gene data show CDR1 as SGHAT and CDR2 as FQNNGV. The CDR3 loop is CASSLGVGGVGDTEAFF. Here the CDR3 DNA reads TGTGCCAGCAGCTTGGGTGTGGGGGGGGTCGGTGACACTGAAGCTTTCTTT.

This clone has a handful of counts. This chain connects TRBV10-3 to TRBJ2-7; possible D gene TRBD1, 5 bases. CDR1 is ENHRY, CDR2 SYGVKD, per germline. This CDR3 comprises 16 residues. Between the trimmed V and J ends, which lost 0 bases and 0 bases, there was a span of 12 bases. In DNA, the CDR3 is TGTGCCATCAGTGAGTCCCGACAGTTTTCCTCCTACGAGCAGTACTTC. Amino acid sequence: CAISESRQFSSYEQYF.

The chain employs TRBV5-4 and TRBJ2-5; 15 positions match TRBD2. The V and J ends lost 5 bases and 4 bases, in that order; junction bases with no gene match: 3. The CDR3 runs 15 residues. CDR1 and CDR2 from the germline V gene are SGHNT and YYREEE (reference sequence). The CDR3 bases are TGTGCCAGCAGACCGGGACTAGCGGGGGGAGAGACCCAGTACTTC. Its protein product is CASRPGLAGGETQYF.

The J gene is TRBJ1-3, the V gene TRBV7-2, with TRBD1 matching 8 bases. Germline CDR1 SGHTA, CDR2 FQGNSA. The CDR3 is 15 residues long. Trimming cost V 5 bases and J 4 bases; bases outside gene matches: 7. The CDR3 region is CASSGRTGRGNTIYF. Here the CDR3 DNA reads TGTGCCAGCAGCGGCCGGACAGGGCGGGGAAACACCATATATTTT.

This chain links TRBV6-5 with TRBJ1-3, with D maybe TRBD1 (5 bases). Between the trimmed V and J ends, which lost 2 bases and 4 bases, there was a span of 12 bases. Per germline, CDR1 MNHEY and CDR2 SVGAGI. The CDR3 consists of 15 residues. Here the CDR3 DNA reads TGTGCCAGCAGTTACCAGGGAATGGGCGGAAACACCATATATTTT. Residues: CASSYQGMGGNTIYF.

This clone showed up just a few times. The genes are TRBV9 and TRBJ1-2; 7 bases line up with TRBD1. This CDR3 has 18 residues. The V segment lost 3 bases and the J segment 0 bases; nucleotides outside the gene matches: 14. Germline V lookup: CDR1 SGDLS, CDR2 YYNGEE. The CDR3 sequence is CASSGYGPAGGTNYGYTF. The CDR3 coding sequence is TGTGCCAGCAGCGGCTACGGACCCGCAGGGGGGACTAACTATGGCTACACCTTC.

This sequence joins TRBV4-2 and TRBJ2-3, with 7 bases lining up with TRBD2. The CDR3 is 17 amino acids. CDR1 LGHNA and CDR2 YNFKEQ come from the germline V gene. V lost 0 bases and J lost 4; bases outside the gene matches: 10. The CDR3 is CASSQEGEGAGADTQYF. The DNA for the CDR3 is TGTGCCAGCAGCCAAGAGGGGGAAGGGGCGGGAGCAGATACGCAGTATTTT.

The chain recombines TRBV7-8 with TRBJ2-4, with TRBD2 as a possible D gene (5 bases). V shed 3 bases and J shed 0 bases, with 9 bases lying between them. The CDR3 runs 15 residues. Germline V lookup: CDR1 SGHVS, CDR2 FQNEAQ. The chain's CDR3 is CASSFQEVAKNIQYF. In nucleotides, the CDR3 is TGTGCCAGCAGCTTTCAGGAGGTAGCCAAAAACATTCAGTACTTC.

The chain has TRBV7-2 and TRBJ2-7; D might be TRBD1 (5 bases). Germline V CDR1 and CDR2: SGHTA, FQGNSA. V shed 4 bases and J shed 2 bases, with 9 bases lying between them. The length of the CDR3 is 13 residues. The CDR3 DNA sequence: TGTGCCAGCAGCTCCAGGGCCACCTACGAGCAGTACTTC. Translating it yields CASSSRATYEQYF.

CDR3 DNA: TGTGCCAGCAGTTTTGCCCCCACAGTTGAAGCTTTCTTT. Protein: CASSFAPTVEAFF. The chain recombines TRBV7-2 with TRBJ1-1; unclear D gene. V lost 6 bases and J 7 bases, leaving 15 bases between the germline ends. Looked up from germline, CDR1 is SGHTA and CDR2 is FQGNSA. CDR3 length equals 13 residues.

This clone occurred a few times. The V call is TRBV27, the J call TRBJ1-1, with TRBD1 as a possible D gene (5 bases). V lost 6 bases and J 0 bases, leaving 14 bases between the germline ends. Germline values: CDR1 MNHEY, CDR2 SMNVEV (reference sequence). This CDR3 has 15 amino acids. The CDR3 sequence: CASRIFQGVNTEAFF. The CDR3 region has the DNA TGTGCCAGCAGGATCTTTCAGGGTGTGAACACTGAAGCTTTCTTT.

The J gene is TRBJ2-5, the V gene TRBV5-5; D unclear. V dropped 4 bases and J dropped 5 bases, with 3 bases sitting between them. Germline lookup yields CDR1 SGHKS and CDR2 YYEKEE (reference sequence). This CDR3 comprises 10 residues. CDR3 bases: TGTGCCAGCAGCGCGGAGACCCAGTACTTC. Encoded protein: CASSAETQYF.

The chain has TRBV4-1 and TRBJ2-5, with D tentatively TRBD2 (5 bases). The CDR3 length is 15 residues. Germline CDR1 reads MGHRA; CDR2 reads YSYEKL. The V and J ends lost 0 bases and 8 bases respectively, with 16 bases between them. In nucleotides, the CDR3 is TGCGCCAGCAGCCAAGACGAGGGCCTGGCTGGAACCCAGTACTTC. Translation: CASSQDEGLAGTQYF.

This clone was observed a single time. The chain employs TRBV29-1 and TRBJ1-3; D might be TRBD1 (5 bases). CDR1 and CDR2 (germline): SQVTM, ANQGSEA. Between the trimmed V and J ends, which lost 7 bases and 1 base, there was a span of 8 bases. The CDR3 runs to 12 residues. The CDR3 loop reads CSARGSGNTIYF. The CDR3 region has the DNA TGCAGCGCTCGGGGGTCTGGAAACACCATATATTTT.

There are a few counts of this clone. V usage is TRBV5-6 and J usage is TRBJ1-1, with 8 nucleotides matching TRBD1. V shed 4 bases, J shed 1 base, and the junction held 15 bases outside the gene matches. CDR3 size: 18 residues. Per the germline V gene, CDR1 is SGHDT and CDR2 is YYEEEE. The CDR3 sequence: CASSLWGDRGGGNTEAFF. The CDR3 DNA reads TGTGCCAGCAGCCTGTGGGGTGACAGGGGCGGTGGGAACACTGAAGCTTTCTTT.

The chain employs TRBV10-3 and TRBJ2-1; 10 bases are shared with TRBD2. V was pared by 5 bases and J by 12 bases, with 4 bases of the junction left unmatched. The CDR3 spans 12 residues. The germline V gene has CDR1 ENHRY and CDR2 SYGVKD. As DNA, the CDR3 is TGTGCCATCAGTACCGGGACTAGCGTGCAGTTCTTC. Encoded protein: CAISTGTSVQFF.

The chain recombines TRBV18 with TRBJ2-7; 8 bases line up with TRBD2. Losses at the gene ends were 3 bases for V and 2 bases for J; bases not matched to a gene: 9. Germline CDR1 and CDR2: KGHSH and LQKENI. This CDR3 comprises 16 residues. The CDR3 loop is CASSPPGVSGAYEQYF. The CDR3 DNA is TGTGCCAGCTCACCGCCAGGTGTTAGCGGGGCCTACGAGCAGTACTTC.

The rearrangement joins TRBV7-9 to TRBJ2-2, with D unresolved. CDR1 and CDR2 from the germline V gene are SEHNR and FQNEAQ (reference sequence). Trimming took 8 bases from V and 5 from J, leaving 9 bases between them. The CDR3 length is 12 residues. CDR3 sequence reads: CASGRGTGELFF. The CDR3 nucleotides are TGTGCCAGCGGCCGAGGAACCGGGGAGCTGTTTTTT.

The rearrangement joins TRBV11-3 to TRBJ2-1; D gene unclear. V lost 2 bases and J 7 bases, leaving 9 bases between the germline ends. The length of the CDR3 is 13 residues. Germline assignment: CDR1 SGHNT and CDR2 YENEEA. The CDR3 nucleotides read TGTGCCAGCAGCTTACCCCCCGGGAATGAGCAGTTCTTC. It codes for CASSLPPGNEQFF.

This rearrangement joins TRBV27 to TRBJ1-1; 7 bases line up with TRBD1. This CDR3 has 14 residues. CDR1 is MNHEY, CDR2 SMNVEV, per germline (reference sequence). The V gene end was trimmed by 6 bases and the J gene end by 3 bases; junction bases not matched to a gene: 7. The CDR3 DNA reads as TGTGCCAGCAGCCGACAGGGAACATACACTGAAGCTTTCTTT. The encoded protein is CASSRQGTYTEAFF.

The chain uses TRBV5-6 and TRBJ1-6; 7 bases are shared with TRBD1. The V gene end was trimmed by 0 bases and the J gene end by 8 bases; junction bases not matched to a gene: 2. Germline-derived CDR1 and CDR2 are SGHDT and YYEEEE. The CDR3 runs 14 residues. The CDR3 protein is CASSLGDRDSPLHF. The CDR3 DNA reads as TGTGCCAGCAGCTTGGGAGACAGGGATTCACCCCTCCACTTT.

The V and J genes are TRBV28 and TRBJ2-7, with TRBD2 matching 7 bases. The CDR3 spans 12 residues. CDR1 and CDR2 from the germline V gene are MDHEN and SYDVKM. Losses at the gene ends were 10 bases for V and 4 bases for J; bases not matched to a gene: 7. The CDR3 loop reads CATLGRGYEQYF. CDR3 nucleotide sequence: TGTGCCACCCTGGGGAGGGGTTACGAGCAGTACTTC.

The CDR3 coding sequence is TGTGCCAGTAATATGCTGGGGCGCCAGGTTGAAGCTTTCTTT. As protein: CASNMLGRQVEAFF. The chain uses TRBV19 and TRBJ1-1, with D perhaps matching TRBD1 (5 bases). V lost 7 bases to trimming and J lost 7 bases, with 19 bases between them. This CDR3 contains 14 residues. Germline loops: CDR1 LNHDA, CDR2 SQIVND (reference sequence).

The chain carries TRBV27 and TRBJ1-2; the D gene is possibly TRBD1 (6 bases). V was trimmed by 2 bases and J by 7 bases, leaving 14 bases between them. CDR3 length: 14 amino acids. Germline V gene sequence: CDR1 MNHEY, CDR2 SMNVEV (reference sequence). CDR3 residues: CASSLSPGVRGYTF. DNA for the CDR3: TGTGCCAGCAGTTTAAGTCCAGGGGTTCGTGGCTACACCTTC.